This passage covers 6 T cell receptor beta chains from one sample sequenced in a study of T-cell reconstitution after alpha-beta-depleted transplantation in children (TCRdb year 2016). Taken with the paper, the label for treatment or condition translates to: allogeneic hematopoietic cell transplantation with graft depleted of TCRalphabeta T cells and CD19 B cells. Library generation was performed with PCR. The listed sequencing device is Illumina HiSeq 2500. TCR library preparation used molecular barcoding, with unique molecular identifiers applied to normalize quantification of the TCRbeta repertoire. TCRdb trimmed the raw reads at Q25, called clones with MiXCR and kept productive beta chains. Entries that share a CDR3 protein sequence are merged under the most common genes and DNA. The sample data list 440,000 or so distinct CDR3 sequences, and roughly 44% of these were observed just once. Under 35% of the sample is taken by the ten largest.

This material consisted of PBMCs, taken before TCRalphabeta/CD19-depleted stem cell transplant. The receptor set was obtained from a girl aged 2-15 years with aplastic anemia, due to receive a stem cell transplant.

This clonotype was detected a few times. The CDR3 sequence: CASSPTAERGNTQYF. CDR3 nucleotide sequence: TGTGCCAGCAGCCCGACTGCGGAAAGAGGCAACACGCAGTATTTT. The chain couples TRBV3-1 to TRBJ2-3; D remains ambiguous. Germline CDR1 and CDR2: LGHDT and YNNKEL (reference sequence). V was clipped by 4 bases and J by 9 bases, with 20 bases between them. The CDR3 extends over 15 amino acids.

This chain connects TRBV20-1 to TRBJ2-3, with TRBD2 matching over 9 bases. CDR1 DFQATT and CDR2 SNEGSKA come from the germline V gene (reference sequence). V shed 6 bases, J shed 0 bases, and the junction held 4 bases outside the gene matches. CDR3 size: 14 residues. This CDR3 reads CSAPGLASTDTQYF. The CDR3 region has the DNA TGCAGTGCACCGGGACTAGCTAGCACAGATACGCAGTATTTT.

The chain carries TRBV5-4 and TRBJ2-5; D is tentatively TRBD1 or TRBD2 (5 bases each). Germline CDR1 reads SGHNT; CDR2 reads YYREEE (reference sequence). Deletions cut 0 bases from V and 4 bases from J, with 10 bases between. CDR3 length: 14 residues. CDR3 sequence: CASSLEGAGETQYF. In DNA form, the CDR3 reads TGTGCCAGCAGCTTGGAAGGGGCGGGAGAGACCCAGTACTTC.

The chain recombines TRBV14 with TRBJ2-1; D remains ambiguous. Germline-derived CDR1 and CDR2 are SGHDN and FVKESK. The V and J ends lost 2 bases and 7 bases respectively, with 12 bases between them. CDR3 length: 14 amino acids. CDR3 region: CASSQFRDLNEQFF. The CDR3 nucleotides are TGTGCCAGCAGCCAATTCCGAGATTTGAATGAGCAGTTCTTC. Full variable domain (rest looked up from reference TRBV14 and TRBJ2-1): EAGVTQFPSHSVIEKGQTVTLRCDPISGHDNLYWYRRVMGKEIKFLLHFVKESKQDESGMPNNRFLAERTGGTYSTLKVQPAELEDSGVYFCASSQFRDLNEQFFGPGTRLTVL.

The rearrangement uses TRBV20-1 and TRBJ2-1, with TRBD1 identical over 10 bases. The V gene's germline CDR1 is DFQATT and CDR2 SNEGSKA (reference sequence). V lost 3 bases and J lost 6; bases outside the gene matches: 11. The CDR3 runs to 16 residues. This chain's CDR3 is CSASSIGQGDLNEQFF. As DNA, the CDR3 is TGCAGTGCTAGTTCCATAGGACAGGGGGATCTCAATGAGCAGTTCTTC.

The chain has TRBV5-1 and TRBJ2-7; 9 nucleotides agree with TRBD1. With 3 bases clipped from V and 5 bases from J, the junction kept 12 bases outside the gene matches. CDR3 length equals 16 residues. CDR1 and CDR2 (germline): SGHRS, YFSETQ. CDR3 nucleotides: TGCGCCAGCAGCTCCGGGACAGGGATCGTGAACGACGAGCAGTACTTC. Its translation: CASSSGTGIVNDEQYF.